Below are 31 T cell receptor beta chains sequenced from a single sample in a study of blood T cells in healthy people across ages. A J-beta primer mix and a sample-barcoded 5' primer were used in a second PCR of about 6 to 12 cycles. TCRdb re-analysed the 5' RACE reads in MiXCR, keeping a single row per CDR3 protein. The sample yields about 1.5 million distinct CDR3 sequences, about 42% seen once. Material for sequencing was blood. The receptors were gathered from a woman younger than 30 in good health.

This clonotype showed up just a few times. The CDR3 DNA follows: TGTGCCAGCAGCCAAACCAGCTCTAATGAAAAACTGTTTTTT. Amino acids: CASSQTSSNEKLFF. This chain uses TRBV7-2 with TRBJ1-4; no clear D gene. CDR1 SGHTA and CDR2 FQGNSA come from the germline V gene. The V end was cut by 5 bases, the J end by 3 bases, with 10 bases between. The CDR3 is 14 amino acids.

This clonotype was seen a few times. The chain links TRBV29-1 to TRBJ1-1; D is unclear. The CDR3 totals 13 residues. The germline V gene encodes CDR1 SQVTM and CDR2 ANQGSEA. V was pared by 4 bases and J by 2 bases, with 11 bases between. Here the CDR3 reads CSVAQVFNTEAFF. The CDR3 DNA reads TGCAGCGTTGCCCAGGTTTTTAACACTGAAGCTTTCTTT.

The chain combines TRBV20-1 with TRBJ2-3, with 7 bases that match TRBD2. CDR1 and CDR2 from the germline V gene are DFQATT and SNEGSKA (reference sequence). This CDR3 has 14 amino acids. The V segment lost 1 base and the J segment 4 bases; nucleotides outside the gene matches: 5. In nucleotides, the CDR3 is TGCAGTGCTAGAGGGGAGCGGGATGCAGATACGCAGTATTTT. It codes for CSARGERDADTQYF.

The sample holds one count of this clonotype. The CDR3, as DNA: TGTGCCAGCAGCCCCGGGGGCCAGGGAAATGAGCAGTTCTTC. The encoded protein is CASSPGGQGNEQFF. The chain uses TRBV12-3 or TRBV12-4 and TRBJ2-1, with D tentatively TRBD1 or TRBD2 (6 bases each). There are 14 residues in the CDR3. V lost 6 bases to trimming and J lost 7 bases, with 16 bases between them.

The sample holds a few counts of this clonotype. The chain links TRBV6-5 to TRBJ2-3; D remains unclear. CDR3 size: 14 residues. The V end was cut by 2 bases, the J end by 2 bases, with 8 bases between. Germline V gene lookup returns CDR1 MNHEY and CDR2 SVGAGI. The CDR3 DNA sequence: TGTGCCAGCAGTTACAATGGGCACACAGATACGCAGTATTTT. This encodes CASSYNGHTDTQYF.

This clonotype showed up just a few times. The chain has TRBV2 and TRBJ2-1; D not certain. The CDR3 runs to 14 residues. CDR1 SNHLY and CDR2 FYNNEI come from the germline V gene. The V end was cut by 5 bases, the J end by 2 bases, with 10 bases between. The CDR3 protein is CASSKDSAYNEQFF. The CDR3 nucleotides read TGTGCCAGCAGTAAAGACTCTGCCTACAATGAGCAGTTCTTC.

This chain connects TRBV27 to TRBJ1-2; D is unclear. The V and J ends lost 3 bases and 6 bases respectively, with 11 bases between them. CDR3 size: 13 residues. Germline CDR1 MNHEY, CDR2 SMNVEV (reference sequence). The CDR3 coding sequence is TGTGCCAGCAGTTTGTCGCAGAGGGATGGCTACACCTTC. It translates to CASSLSQRDGYTF.

In its sample, this clonotype was seen a few times. The V gene is TRBV5-1, the J gene TRBJ1-2; D not resolved. The CDR3 loop spans 16 amino acids. Deletions cut 0 bases from V and 2 bases from J, with 14 bases between. Per germline, CDR1 SGHRS and CDR2 YFSETQ. CDR3 in amino acids: CASSLASARPNYGYTF. The CDR3 nucleotides read TGCGCCAGCAGCTTGGCATCCGCCAGGCCCAACTATGGCTACACCTTC.

This clonotype was picked up a small number of times. The gene calls are TRBV7-2 and TRBJ2-7; TRBD2 matches at 15 bases. The DNA end lines up better with TRBJ2-5; the J call may be wrong. This CDR3 spans 18 amino acids. The germline V gene encodes CDR1 SGHTA and CDR2 FQGNSA. The CDR3 bases are TGTGCCAGCAGCTCCCAGATAGGACTAGCGGGGGGGCAAGAGACCCAGTACTTC. This gives the protein CASSSQIGLAGGQETQYF.

This clonotype was seen a handful of times. This chain's CDR3 is CASSFWEESEQFF. Here the CDR3 DNA reads TGTGCCAGCAGCTTTTGGGAGGAATCCGAGCAGTTCTTC. The V and J genes are TRBV5-4 and TRBJ2-1; D possibly corresponds to TRBD2 (6 bases). The V end lost 2 bases, the J end lost 10 bases, and 13 bases lay between the germline ends. The CDR3 is made up of 13 amino acids. Germline V gives CDR1 SGHNT, CDR2 YYREEE (reference sequence).

The chain employs TRBV20-1 and TRBJ1-2; possible D gene TRBD1, 5 bases. This CDR3 contains 11 residues. Germline assignment: CDR1 DFQATT and CDR2 SNEGSKA (reference sequence). The V end lost 2 bases, the J end lost 7 bases, and 8 bases lay between the germline ends. CDR3 in DNA: TGCAGTGCTAGACGGGACTCTGGCTACACCTTC. Protein sequence: CSARRDSGYTF.

A few counts support this clonotype. This rearrangement joins TRBV9 to TRBJ1-4; D not certain. The CDR3 extends over 15 amino acids. V lost 4 bases and J 4 bases, leaving 14 bases between the germline ends. Germline CDR1 SGDLS, CDR2 YYNGEE. In DNA, the CDR3 is TGTGCCAGCAGCTCCGGACTTCTTGATAATGAAAAACTGTTTTTT. Translation gives CASSSGLLDNEKLFF. Looking up the rest from reference TRBV9 and TRBJ1-4 gives the full variable domain: DSGVTQTPKHLITATGQRVTLRCSPRSGDLSVYWYQQSLDQGLQFLIQYYNGEERAKGNILERFSAQQFPDLHSELNLSSLELGDSALYFCASSSGLLDNEKLFFGSGTQLSVL.

The chain combines TRBV20-1 with TRBJ1-1, with D maybe TRBD1 (6 bases). Trimming removed 2 bases at V and 6 bases at J, with 13 bases between. Germline CDR1 is DFQATT and CDR2 is SNEGSKA (reference sequence). The CDR3 extends over 13 amino acids. The CDR3 DNA is TGCAGTGCTAGACTAGAACAGGGCCCTGAAGCTTTCTTT. It is translated as CSARLEQGPEAFF.

The genes are TRBV4-2 and TRBJ2-4; TRBD2 matches 10 bases. The J call is uncertain, as TRBJ2-7 better fits the DNA end. The CDR3 runs 15 residues. Germline CDR1 LGHNA, CDR2 YNFKEQ. CDR3 nucleotides: TGTGCCAGCAGCCAAGAGTGGCTAGCGGGAGTCGAGCAGTACTTC. Translation gives CASSQEWLAGVEQYF.

This sequence joins TRBV20-1 and TRBJ2-5; D gene ambiguous. Germline CDR1 and CDR2: DFQATT and SNEGSKA (reference sequence). V lost 6 bases to trimming and J lost 2 bases, with 13 bases between them. The CDR3 consists of 13 residues. The CDR3 DNA reads TGCAGTGCGGGATCGGACCGACAAGAGACCCAGTACTTC. Residues: CSAGSDRQETQYF.

This chain joins TRBV20-1 and TRBJ1-1; D gene ambiguous. CDR1 DFQATT and CDR2 SNEGSKA come from the germline V gene (reference sequence). V lost 5 bases, J lost 0 bases, and 10 bases lay in between. The CDR3 sequence is 13 residues long. CDR3 region: CSAHQALNTEAFF. DNA of the CDR3: TGCAGTGCTCATCAGGCCCTGAACACTGAAGCTTTCTTT.

A few counts support this clonotype. The V gene is TRBV5-5, the J gene TRBJ2-3, with D hard to call. The CDR3 totals 11 residues. Per the germline V gene, CDR1 is SGHKS and CDR2 is YYEKEE (reference sequence). Trimming left V 4 bases short and J 5 bases short, with 5 bases between. The CDR3 reads CASSKLDTQYF. The CDR3 DNA reads as TGTGCCAGCAGCAAACTAGATACGCAGTATTTT.

In its sample, this clonotype was seen a few times. CDR3 sequence reads: CATSGDTGELFF. The CDR3 coding sequence is TGTGCCACCAGCGGAGACACCGGGGAGCTGTTTTTT. This chain connects TRBV24-1 to TRBJ2-2; D is unclear. V was cut by 7 bases and J by 3 bases, with 5 bases left in between. This CDR3 contains 12 residues. Germline values: CDR1 KGHDR, CDR2 SFDVKD.

The V and J genes are TRBV29-1 and TRBJ2-4, with a possible D match to TRBD2 (5 bases). The J call may be wrong; the DNA end is better matched by TRBJ2-5. CDR3 length equals 12 residues. Looked up from germline, CDR1 is SQVTM and CDR2 is ANQGSEA. The DNA for the CDR3 is TGCAGCGTGAAGGGAGCGGAAGAGACCCAGTACTTC. It encodes CSVKGAEETQYF.

The chain links TRBV12-3 or TRBV12-4 to TRBJ2-1; D is perhaps TRBD2 (5 bases). Trimming shortened V by 3 bases and J by 8 bases, and 17 bases separated the two germline ends. The CDR3 consists of 15 residues. The DNA for the CDR3 is TGTGCCAGCAGTTTCCTATCGAATCCTAGCCATGAGCAGTTCTTC. Residues: CASSFLSNPSHEQFF.

This clonotype was picked up a small number of times. This chain joins TRBV27 and TRBJ2-1; the D gene could be TRBD1 or TRBD2 (5 bases each). Trimming left V 4 bases short and J 6 bases short, with 19 bases between. The CDR3 extends over 16 amino acids. Germline V lookup: CDR1 MNHEY, CDR2 SMNVEV (reference sequence). The CDR3 loop reads CASSSPGREFPNEQFF. In DNA form, the CDR3 reads TGTGCCAGCAGTTCCCCGGGACGTGAATTTCCCAATGAGCAGTTCTTC.

The chain uses TRBV7-9 and TRBJ2-7; D remains unclear. Germline V lookup: CDR1 SEHNR, CDR2 FQNEAQ (reference sequence). Trimming cost V 4 bases and J 4 bases, with 14 bases left between them. The CDR3 totals 14 residues. The CDR3 nucleotides are TGTGCCAGCAGCTCCCGTGAGGTTCTATACGAGCAGTACTTC. This gives the protein CASSSREVLYEQYF. Together with reference TRBV7-9 and TRBJ2-7, the CDR3 gives the full variable domain: DTGVSQNPRHKITKRGQNVTFRCDPISEHNRLYWYRQTLGQGPEFLTYFQNEAQLEKSRLLSDRFSAERPKGSFSTLEIQRTEQGDSAMYLCASSSREVLYEQYFGPGTRLTVT.

V and J are TRBV12-3 or TRBV12-4 and TRBJ1-5, with 7 bases fitting TRBD1. Losses at the gene ends were 0 bases for V and 4 bases for J; bases not matched to a gene: 0. This CDR3 has 14 residues. The CDR3 sequence: CASSLADRNQPQHF. CDR3 DNA: TGTGCCAGCAGTTTAGCGGACAGGAATCAGCCCCAGCATTTT.

This clonotype has just a few counts. An end of the junction does not agree with germline; a read error may underlie this. Here the CDR3 DNA reads TGTAGTGCTGGCCGGGGAGACCACGAGCAGTACTTC. Its translation: CSAGRGDHEQYF. V and J are TRBV20-1 and TRBJ2-4; D is perhaps TRBD2 (5 bases). The J call is in doubt because the DNA end fits TRBJ2-7 better. Germline CDR1 is DFQATT and CDR2 is SNEGSKA (reference sequence). This CDR3 region has 12 residues.

In the case of this clonotype: The junction shows a germline mismatch at one end, possibly a read error. This chain joins TRBV7-9 and TRBJ1-2; D might be TRBD1 (6 bases). Germline CDR1 and CDR2: SEHNR and FQNEAQ (reference sequence). The CDR3 has 12 residues. The CDR3 sequence: CSSRKRGSGYTF. The CDR3 coding sequence is TGTTCCAGCAGAAAAAGGGGGAGCGGCTACACCTTC. Variable domain in full (rest from reference TRBV7-9 and TRBJ1-2): DTGVSQNPRHKITKRGQNVTFRCDPISEHNRLYWYRQTLGQGPEFLTYFQNEAQLEKSRLLSDRFSAERPKGSFSTLEIQRTEQGDSAMYLCSSRKRGSGYTFGSGTRLTVV.

In DNA, the CDR3 is TGTGCCACCCGACGGGGGGAGAAGGTTGTCAATGAGCAGTTCTTC. Amino acid sequence: CATRRGEKVVNEQFF. The V call is TRBV6-5, the J call TRBJ2-1; 7 bases fit TRBD2. This CDR3 has 15 amino acids. Germline values: CDR1 MNHEY, CDR2 SVGAGI. Unmatched junction bases numbered 15, after V lost 10 bases and J lost 6 bases.

The chain carries TRBV11-2 and TRBJ2-3; D might be TRBD1 (5 bases). In germline, CDR1 is SGHAT, CDR2 FQNNGV. The CDR3 sequence is 15 residues long. Trimming pared 5 bases from V and 5 bases from J, leaving 17 bases between. DNA for the CDR3: TGTGCCAGCAGCACCCTAAAGGGGTCGATAGATACGCAGTATTTT. Protein: CASSTLKGSIDTQYF.

In its sample, this clonotype was seen once. V and J are TRBV20-1 and TRBJ1-5, with unresolved D. The CDR3 runs to 13 residues. Germline V CDR1 and CDR2: DFQATT, SNEGSKA (reference sequence). Trimming shortened V by 6 bases and J by 2 bases, and 11 bases separated the two germline ends. The DNA of the CDR3 is TGCAGTGCGAGGGCCCTTGGCAATCAGCCCCAGCATTTT. Translating it yields CSARALGNQPQHF.

The genes are TRBV20-1 and TRBJ2-2; 10 positions agree with TRBD2. Germline CDR1 and CDR2: DFQATT and SNEGSKA (reference sequence). The ends lost 6 bases at V and 2 bases at J; junction bases unmatched: 6. The CDR3 is 15 amino acids. The CDR3 region has the DNA TGCAGTGCCCACCGGACTAGCGGTAACACCGGGGAGCTGTTTTTT. As protein: CSAHRTSGNTGELFF.

V usage is TRBV20-1 and J usage is TRBJ1-4, with D unclear. Between the trimmed V and J ends, which lost 5 bases and 7 bases, there was a span of 8 bases. Germline CDR1 DFQATT, CDR2 SNEGSKA (reference sequence). CDR3 length equals 11 residues. CDR3 nucleotides: TGCAGTGCTCGTTTGGGTGAAAAACTGTTTTTT. This sequence encodes CSARLGEKLFF.

This chain connects TRBV6-5 to TRBJ1-5; 7 bases are shared with TRBD1. Per germline, CDR1 MNHEY and CDR2 SVGAGI. CDR3 length equals 13 residues. V gave up 6 bases and J gave up 10 bases; unmatched junction bases: 9. The CDR3 spells CASRRDSSGPQHF. CDR3 sequence (DNA): TGTGCCAGCAGGCGGGACAGTTCGGGACCCCAGCATTTT.